This entry lists 4 T cell receptor beta chains sequenced from one sample in a study of shared clonotypes between healthy human individuals. TCRdb keeps only in-frame clones here, not all; method: immunoSEQ multiplex PCR. The sample yields roughly 640,000 clones, more than 95% seen once. Input material: naive CD4+ T cells sorted from blood. Indicated subset: CD45RA+ positively selected. The receptors originated from a woman between 25 and 40 years old in good health.

This chain connects TRBV7-9 to TRBJ2-1; TRBD2 aligns across 11 bases. Germline values: CDR1 SEHNR, CDR2 FQNEAQ (reference sequence). This CDR3 has 15 residues. V shed 8 bases, J shed 10 bases, and the junction held 13 bases outside the gene matches. CDR3 sequence (DNA): TGTGCCAGCCAGGCAGGGCTAGCGGGAGGCAACGAGCAGTTCTTC. The encoded protein is CASQAGLAGGNEQFF.

Written as DNA, the CDR3 is TGTGCCAGTAGTATTAGTCCTGCCAAAAAGAGGATACTTAGCAATCAGCCCCAGCATTTT. It specifies CASSISPAKKRILSNQPQHF. The rearrangement links TRBV19 to TRBJ1-5; no firm D call. V gave up 3 bases and J gave up 0 bases, with 24 bases separating them. This CDR3 has 20 amino acids. In germline, CDR1 is LNHDA, CDR2 SQIVND (reference sequence).

The chain couples TRBV2 to TRBJ2-1; D is possibly TRBD1 or TRBD2 (6 bases each). The V gene's germline CDR1 is SNHLY and CDR2 FYNNEI. This CDR3 is built from 11 residues. V lost 6 bases, J lost 12 bases, and 12 bases lay in between. The CDR3 loop reads CASRGGGTQFF. Here the CDR3 DNA reads TGTGCCAGCAGGGGGGGCGGGACGCAGTTCTTC.

The chain employs TRBV5-4 and TRBJ1-2; D may be TRBD1 (6 bases). V was clipped by 3 bases and J by 8 bases, with 20 bases between them. The CDR3 has 15 amino acids. Germline V gene data show CDR1 as SGHNT and CDR2 as YYREEE (reference sequence). CDR3 loop: CASSSLGQGIGGYTF. For the CDR3, the DNA is TGTGCCAGCAGCTCCCTAGGGCAGGGGATCGGCGGCTACACCTTC.